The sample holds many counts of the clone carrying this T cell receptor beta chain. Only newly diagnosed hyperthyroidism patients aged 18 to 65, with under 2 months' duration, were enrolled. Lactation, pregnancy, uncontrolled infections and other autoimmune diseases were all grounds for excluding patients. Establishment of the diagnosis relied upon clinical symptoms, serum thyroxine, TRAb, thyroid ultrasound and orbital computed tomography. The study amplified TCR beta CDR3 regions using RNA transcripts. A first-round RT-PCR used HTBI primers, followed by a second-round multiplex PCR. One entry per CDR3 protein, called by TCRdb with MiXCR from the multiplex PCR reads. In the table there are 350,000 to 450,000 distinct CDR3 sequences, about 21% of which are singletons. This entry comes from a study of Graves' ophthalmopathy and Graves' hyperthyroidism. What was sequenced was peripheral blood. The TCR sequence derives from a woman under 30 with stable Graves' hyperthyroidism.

The CDR3 DNA reads as TGTGCCAGCAGCCCCGGGACTAGCGAAGGGACCCAGTACTTC. Translated: CASSPGTSEGTQYF. The V and J genes are TRBV7-2 and TRBJ2-5, with 10 bases identical to TRBD2. V dropped 5 bases and J dropped 7; count of bases not matched to a gene: 7. The germline CDR1 and CDR2 sequences are SGHTA and FQGNSA. The CDR3 extends over 14 amino acids.